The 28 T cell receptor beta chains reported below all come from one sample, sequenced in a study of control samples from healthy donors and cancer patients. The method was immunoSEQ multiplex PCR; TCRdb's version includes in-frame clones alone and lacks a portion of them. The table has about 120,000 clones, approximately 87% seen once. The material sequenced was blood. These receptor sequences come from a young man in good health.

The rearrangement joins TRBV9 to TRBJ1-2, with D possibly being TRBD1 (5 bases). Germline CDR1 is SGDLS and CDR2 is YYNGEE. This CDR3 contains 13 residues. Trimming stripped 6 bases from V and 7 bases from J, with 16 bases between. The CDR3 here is CASNVGGRFGYTF. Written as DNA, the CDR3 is TGTGCCAGCAACGTTGGGGGTAGGTTTGGCTACACCTTC.

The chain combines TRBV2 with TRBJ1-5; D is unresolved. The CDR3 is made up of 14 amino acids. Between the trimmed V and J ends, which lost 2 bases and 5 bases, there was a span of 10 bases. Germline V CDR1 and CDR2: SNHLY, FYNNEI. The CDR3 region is CASSEISKDQPQHF. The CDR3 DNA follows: TGTGCCAGCAGTGAAATCAGTAAGGATCAGCCCCAGCATTTT.

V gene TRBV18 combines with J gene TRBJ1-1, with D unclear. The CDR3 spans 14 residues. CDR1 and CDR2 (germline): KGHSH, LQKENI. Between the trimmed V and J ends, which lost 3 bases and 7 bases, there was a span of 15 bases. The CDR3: CASSPPGVQGEAFF. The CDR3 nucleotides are TGTGCCAGCTCACCGCCGGGAGTTCAAGGTGAAGCTTTCTTT. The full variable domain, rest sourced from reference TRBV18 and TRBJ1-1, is NAGVMQNPRHLVRRRGQEARLRCSPMKGHSHVYWYRQLPEEGLKFMVYLQKENIIDESGMPKERFSAEFPKEGPSILRIQQVVRGDSAAYFCASSPPGVQGEAFFGQGTRLTVV.

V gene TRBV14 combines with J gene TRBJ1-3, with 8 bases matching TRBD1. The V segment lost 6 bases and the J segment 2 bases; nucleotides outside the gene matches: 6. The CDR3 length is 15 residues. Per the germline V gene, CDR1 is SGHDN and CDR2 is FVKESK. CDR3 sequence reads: CASRPSGGTGNTIYF. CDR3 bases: TGTGCCAGCAGACCCTCAGGGGGCACTGGAAACACCATATATTTT.

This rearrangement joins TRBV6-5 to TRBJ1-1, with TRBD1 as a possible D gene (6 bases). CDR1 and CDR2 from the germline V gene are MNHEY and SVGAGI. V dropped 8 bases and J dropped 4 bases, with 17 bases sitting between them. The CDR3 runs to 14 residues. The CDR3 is CASSGNGGGTEAFF. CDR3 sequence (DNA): TGTGCCAGCTCCGGGAACGGGGGCGGCACTGAAGCTTTCTTT.

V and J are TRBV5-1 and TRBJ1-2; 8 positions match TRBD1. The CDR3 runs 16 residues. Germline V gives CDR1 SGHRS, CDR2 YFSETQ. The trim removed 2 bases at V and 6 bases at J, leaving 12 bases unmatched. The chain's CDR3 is CASSFRYRGQGDGYTF. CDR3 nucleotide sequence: TGCGCCAGCAGCTTTAGGTATAGAGGACAGGGTGATGGCTACACCTTC.

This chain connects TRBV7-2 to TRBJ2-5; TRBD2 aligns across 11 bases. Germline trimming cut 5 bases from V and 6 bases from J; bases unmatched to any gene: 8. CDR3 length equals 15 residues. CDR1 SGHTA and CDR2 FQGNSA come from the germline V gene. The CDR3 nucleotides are TGTGCCAGCAGCCCCCCTAGCGGGGGGCGGCAGACCCAGTACTTC. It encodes CASSPPSGGRQTQYF.

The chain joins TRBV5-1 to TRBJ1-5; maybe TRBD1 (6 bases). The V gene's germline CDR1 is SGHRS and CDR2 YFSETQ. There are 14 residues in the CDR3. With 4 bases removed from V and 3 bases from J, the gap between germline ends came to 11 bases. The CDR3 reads CASSPGQNNQPQHF. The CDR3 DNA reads TGCGCCAGCAGCCCCGGACAGAACAATCAGCCCCAGCATTTT.

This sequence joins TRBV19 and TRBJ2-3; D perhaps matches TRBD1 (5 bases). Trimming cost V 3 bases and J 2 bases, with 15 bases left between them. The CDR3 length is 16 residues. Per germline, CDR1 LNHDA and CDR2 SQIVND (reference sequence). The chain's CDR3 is CASSIVLRVLTDTQYF. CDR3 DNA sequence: TGTGCCAGTAGTATTGTGCTCAGGGTACTCACAGATACGCAGTATTTT.

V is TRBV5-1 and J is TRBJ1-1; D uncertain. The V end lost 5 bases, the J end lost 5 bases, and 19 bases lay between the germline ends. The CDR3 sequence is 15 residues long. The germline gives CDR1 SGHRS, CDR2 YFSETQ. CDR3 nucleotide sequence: TGCGCCAGCAGTCCCCGGGTTGCGGAAGAAACTGAAGCTTTCTTT. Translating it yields CASSPRVAEETEAFF.

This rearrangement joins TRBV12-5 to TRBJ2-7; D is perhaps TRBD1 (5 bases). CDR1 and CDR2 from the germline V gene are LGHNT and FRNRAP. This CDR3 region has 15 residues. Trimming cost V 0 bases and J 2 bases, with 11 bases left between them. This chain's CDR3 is CASGLVGASPYEQYF. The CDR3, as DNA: TGTGCTAGTGGTTTGGTAGGGGCCTCACCCTACGAGCAGTACTTC. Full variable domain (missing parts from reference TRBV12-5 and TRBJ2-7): DARVTQTPRHKVTEMGQEVTMRCQPILGHNTVFWYRQTMMQGLELLAYFRNRAPLDDSGMPKDRFSAEMPDATLATLKIQPSEPRDSAVYFCASGLVGASPYEQYFGPGTRLTVT.

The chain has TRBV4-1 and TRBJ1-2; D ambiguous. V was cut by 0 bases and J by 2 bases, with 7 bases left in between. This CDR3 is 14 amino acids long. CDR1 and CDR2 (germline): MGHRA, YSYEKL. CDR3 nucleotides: TGCGCCAGCAGCCAAGAACGCAGGAACTATGGCTACACCTTC. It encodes CASSQERRNYGYTF.

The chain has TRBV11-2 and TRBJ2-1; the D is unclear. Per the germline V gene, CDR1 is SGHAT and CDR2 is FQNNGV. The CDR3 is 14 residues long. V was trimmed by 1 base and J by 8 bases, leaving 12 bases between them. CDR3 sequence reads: CASSLAATSDEQFF. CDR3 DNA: TGTGCCAGCAGCTTAGCAGCCACATCGGATGAGCAGTTCTTC.

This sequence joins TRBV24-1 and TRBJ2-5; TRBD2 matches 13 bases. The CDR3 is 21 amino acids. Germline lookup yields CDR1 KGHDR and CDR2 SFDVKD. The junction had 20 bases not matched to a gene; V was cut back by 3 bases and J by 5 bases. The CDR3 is CATSDPSLLAGGDHLGETQYF. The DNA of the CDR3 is TGTGCCACCAGTGATCCCTCTTTACTAGCGGGGGGGGATCACCTAGGGGAGACCCAGTACTTC.

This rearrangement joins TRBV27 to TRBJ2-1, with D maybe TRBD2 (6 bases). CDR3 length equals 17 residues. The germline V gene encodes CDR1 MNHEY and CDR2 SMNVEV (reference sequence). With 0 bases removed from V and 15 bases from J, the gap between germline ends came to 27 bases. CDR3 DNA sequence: TGTGCCAGCAGTTTATCGCCCCTCCGGGACTCCCGCGGGGCGCGGTTCTTC. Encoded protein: CASSLSPLRDSRGARFF.

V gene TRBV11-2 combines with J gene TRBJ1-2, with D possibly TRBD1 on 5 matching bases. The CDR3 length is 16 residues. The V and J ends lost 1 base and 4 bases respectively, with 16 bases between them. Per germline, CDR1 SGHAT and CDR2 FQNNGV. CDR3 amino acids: CASSLVGGAVSYGYTF. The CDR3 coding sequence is TGTGCCAGCAGCTTAGTTGGTGGGGCGGTGAGCTATGGCTACACCTTC.

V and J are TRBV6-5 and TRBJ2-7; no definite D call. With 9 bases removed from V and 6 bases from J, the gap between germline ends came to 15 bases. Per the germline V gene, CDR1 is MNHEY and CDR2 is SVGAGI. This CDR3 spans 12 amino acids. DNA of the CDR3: TGTGCCAGTTCGTTACTTACGGGCGAGCAGTACGTC. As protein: CASSLLTGEQYV.

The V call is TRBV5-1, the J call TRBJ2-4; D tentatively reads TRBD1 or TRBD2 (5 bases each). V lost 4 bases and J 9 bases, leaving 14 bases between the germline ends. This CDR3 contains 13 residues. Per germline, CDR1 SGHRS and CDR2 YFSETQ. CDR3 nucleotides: TGCGCCAGCAGCGCCGAGGGGACGGGCATTCAGTACTTC. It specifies CASSAEGTGIQYF.

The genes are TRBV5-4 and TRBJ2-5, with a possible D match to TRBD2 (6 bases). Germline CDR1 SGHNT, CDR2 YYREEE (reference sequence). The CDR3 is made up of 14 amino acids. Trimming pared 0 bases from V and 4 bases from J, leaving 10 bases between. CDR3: CASSLGRGRETQYF. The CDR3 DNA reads TGTGCCAGCAGCTTGGGGCGGGGAAGAGAGACCCAGTACTTC.

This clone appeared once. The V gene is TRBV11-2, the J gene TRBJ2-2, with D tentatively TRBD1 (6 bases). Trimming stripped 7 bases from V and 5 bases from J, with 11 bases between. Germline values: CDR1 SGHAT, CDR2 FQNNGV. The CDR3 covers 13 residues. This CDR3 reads CASTLTGTGELFF. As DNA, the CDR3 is TGTGCCAGCACCCTGACAGGTACCGGGGAGCTGTTTTTT.

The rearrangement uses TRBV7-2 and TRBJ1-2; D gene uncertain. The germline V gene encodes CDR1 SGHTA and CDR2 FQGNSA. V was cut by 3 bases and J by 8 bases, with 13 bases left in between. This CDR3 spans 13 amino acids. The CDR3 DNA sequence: TGTGCCAGCAGCTTGAGGGAGCTTCAGGGCTACACCTTC. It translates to CASSLRELQGYTF.

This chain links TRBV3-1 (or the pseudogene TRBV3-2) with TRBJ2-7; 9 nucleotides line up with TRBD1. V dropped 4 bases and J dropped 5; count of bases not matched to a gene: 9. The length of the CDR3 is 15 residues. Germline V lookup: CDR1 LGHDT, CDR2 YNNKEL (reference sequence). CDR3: CASSPRDRGIDEQYF. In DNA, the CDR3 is TGTGCCAGCAGCCCACGAGACAGGGGGATTGACGAGCAGTACTTC.

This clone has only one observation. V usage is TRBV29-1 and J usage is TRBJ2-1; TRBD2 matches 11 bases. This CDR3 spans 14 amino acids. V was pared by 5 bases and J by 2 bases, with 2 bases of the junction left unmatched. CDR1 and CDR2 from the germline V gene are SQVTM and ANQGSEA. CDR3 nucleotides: TGCAGCGTTATTAGCGGGGGGGCCTACAATGAGCAGTTCTTC. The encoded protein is CSVISGGAYNEQFF.

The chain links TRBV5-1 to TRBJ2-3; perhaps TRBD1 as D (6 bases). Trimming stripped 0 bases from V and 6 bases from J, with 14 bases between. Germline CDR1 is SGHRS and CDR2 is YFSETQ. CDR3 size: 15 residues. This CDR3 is CASSLVQGLGDTQYF. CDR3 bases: TGCGCCAGCAGCTTGGTACAGGGTTTGGGGGATACGCAGTATTTT. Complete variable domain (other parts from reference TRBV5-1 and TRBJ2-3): KAGVTQTPRYLIKTRGQQVTLSCSPISGHRSVSWYQQTPGQGLQFLFEYFSETQRNKGNFPGRFSGRQFSNSRSEMNVSTLELGDSALYLCASSLVQGLGDTQYFGPGTRLTVL.

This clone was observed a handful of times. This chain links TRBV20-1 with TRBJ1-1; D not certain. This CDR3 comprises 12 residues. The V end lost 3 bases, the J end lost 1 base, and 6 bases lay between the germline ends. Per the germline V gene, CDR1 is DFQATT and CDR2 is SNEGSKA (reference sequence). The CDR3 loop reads CSASNRNTEAFF. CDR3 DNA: TGCAGTGCTAGTAATCGGAACACTGAAGCTTTCTTT.

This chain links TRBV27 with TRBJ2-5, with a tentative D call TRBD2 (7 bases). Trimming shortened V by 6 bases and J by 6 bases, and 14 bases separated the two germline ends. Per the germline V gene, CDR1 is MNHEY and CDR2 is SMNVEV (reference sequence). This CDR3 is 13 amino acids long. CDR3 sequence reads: CASSLSGGQTQYF. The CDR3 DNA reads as TGTGCCAGCAGCCTATCGGGGGGCCAGACCCAGTACTTC.

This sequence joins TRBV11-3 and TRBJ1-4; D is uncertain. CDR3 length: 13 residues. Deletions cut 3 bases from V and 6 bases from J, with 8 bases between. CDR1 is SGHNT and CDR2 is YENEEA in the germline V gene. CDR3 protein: CASSFYADEKLFF. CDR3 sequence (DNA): TGTGCCAGCAGCTTTTACGCGGATGAAAAACTGTTTTTT. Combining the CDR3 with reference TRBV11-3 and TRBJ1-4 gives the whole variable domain EAGVVQSPRYKIIEKKQPVAFWCNPISGHNTLYWYLQNLGQGPELLIRYENEEAVDDSQLPKDRFSAERLKGVDSTLKIQPAELGDSAVYLCASSFYADEKLFFGSGTQLSVL.

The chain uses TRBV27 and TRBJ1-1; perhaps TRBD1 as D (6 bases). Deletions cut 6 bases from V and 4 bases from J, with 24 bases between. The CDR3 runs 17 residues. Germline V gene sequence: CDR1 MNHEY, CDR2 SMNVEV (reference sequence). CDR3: CASRLRGYEASGTEAFF. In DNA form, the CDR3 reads TGTGCCAGCAGGTTAAGGGGGTATGAAGCGTCGGGCACTGAAGCTTTCTTT.